A selection of T cell receptor beta chains follows, all from one sample in a study of T cell responses to AZD1222 COVID-19 vaccine. This table comes from immunoSEQ multiplex PCR, and its TCRdb copy is limited to in-frame clones, with some not included. Of some 140,000 clones listed, around 90% are singletons. Sequences were derived from peripheral blood, sampled on day 0 of AZD1222 vaccination. The receptors here all came from an adult in good health. Both conserved end residues are part of each CDR3. A D gene is named only where the DNA matches it firmly. Clone size is shown for a subset of rows, as once, few, many or a class of expanded clone.

TRBV3-1/TRBV3-2	NA	TRBJ2-3	NA	CASGLEDGTDTQYF	TGTGCCAGCGGACTCGAGGATGGGACAGATACGCAGTATTTT
TRBV6-5	TRBD1	TRBJ2-4	once	CASSDRAINIQYF	TGTGCCAGCAGCGACAGGGCAATAAACATTCAGTACTTC
TRBV2	TRBD1	TRBJ1-1	NA	CASSGDRGRPTEAFF	TGTGCCAGCAGTGGGGACAGGGGGAGACCCACTGAAGCTTTCTTT
TRBV4-1	NA	TRBJ1-3	NA	CASSQEGSTVGNTIYF	TGCGCCAGCAGCCAAGAAGGTTCGACAGTTGGAAACACCATATATTTT
TRBV30	NA	TRBJ1-1	NA	CAWSVLGSTEAFF	TGTGCCTGGAGTGTTTTAGGGAGCACTGAAGCTTTCTTT
TRBV11-1	TRBD2	TRBJ2-1	NA	CASSPTSVEQFF	TGTGCCAGCAGCCCCACTAGCGTCGAGCAGTTCTTC
TRBV6-5	NA	TRBJ1-3	NA	CASRTDGNSGNTIYF	TGTGCCAGCAGAACGGACGGGAACTCTGGAAACACCATATATTTT
TRBV5-1	TRBD1	TRBJ1-3	once	CASSGGTGNGNTIYF	TGCGCCAGCAGCGGTGGGACAGGGAACGGAAACACCATATATTTT
TRBV30	TRBD1	TRBJ1-3	NA	CASQRTGRTTIYF	TGTGCCTCTCAAAGGACAGGGAGGACCACCATATATTTT
TRBV7-8	TRBD1	TRBJ1-5	NA	CASSLAPTGGYQPQHF	TGTGCCAGCAGCTTAGCGCCAACAGGGGGATATCAGCCCCAGCATTTT
TRBV25-1	NA	TRBJ1-5	NA	CASSVSGENQPQHF	TGTGCCAGCAGTGTCTCAGGGGAAAATCAGCCCCAGCATTTT
TRBV27	TRBD1	TRBJ2-7	NA	CASSSRTGDHEQYF	TGTGCCAGCAGTTCCCGGACAGGGGACCACGAGCAGTACTTC
TRBV19	NA	TRBJ1-4	NA	CASMGRTNEKLFF	TGTGCCAGTATGGGACGGACTAATGAAAAACTGTTTTTT
TRBV14	NA	TRBJ1-2	once	CASSQGRGSYGYTF	TGTGCCAGCAGCCAAGGGAGGGGCTCTTATGGCTACACCTTC
TRBV5-1	NA	TRBJ2-7	NA	CASSYGVPVYEQYF	TGCGCCAGCAGCTACGGGGTTCCCGTTTACGAGCAGTACTTC
TRBV2	NA	TRBJ1-5	once	CASSGIQGPNQPQHF	TGTGCCAGCAGTGGGATTCAGGGTCCTAATCAGCCCCAGCATTTT
TRBV27	NA	TRBJ2-3	NA	CASSTLAKLSTDTQYF	TGTGCCAGCAGTACGTTAGCAAAACTGAGCACAGATACGCAGTATTTT
TRBV6-5	NA	TRBJ1-1	NA	CASIPGHRNTEAFF	TGTGCCAGCATCCCCGGACACCGGAACACTGAAGCTTTCTTT
TRBV6-6	NA	TRBJ1-4	NA	CASSYRVGEKLFF	TGTGCCAGCAGTTACAGGGTGGGGGAAAAACTGTTTTTT
TRBV3-1/TRBV3-2	TRBD2	TRBJ2-2	NA	CASSQVEVAGVTGGLFF	TGTGCCAGCAGCCAAGTGGAGGTAGCGGGAGTCACCGGGGGGCTGTTTTTT
TRBV19	TRBD1	TRBJ2-3	once	CASSPYAGTGKADTQYF	TGTGCCAGTAGCCCCTATGCCGGGACAGGGAAGGCAGATACGCAGTATTTT
TRBV27	NA	TRBJ2-1	NA	CASSLSDPYNEQFF	TGTGCCAGCAGTTTATCGGATCCCTACAATGAGCAGTTCTTC
TRBV2	TRBD2	TRBJ2-2	NA	CASSEETSGRRLGELFF	TGTGCCAGCAGTGAAGAGACTAGCGGGAGGCGTCTCGGGGAGCTGTTTTTT
TRBV19	TRBD1	TRBJ2-7	NA	CASSRPPGRGRFYEQYF	TGTGCCAGTAGCCGCCCCCCGGGTAGGGGGCGCTTCTACGAGCAGTACTTC
TRBV28	TRBD2	TRBJ2-5	NA	CASSPAGGAPQETQYF	TGTGCCAGCAGTCCAGCGGGGGGAGCCCCTCAAGAGACCCAGTACTTC
TRBV19	NA	TRBJ2-3	NA	CASTGWADTQYF	TGTGCCAGTACTGGATGGGCAGATACGCAGTATTTT
TRBV19	TRBD1	TRBJ1-6	NA	CASTDRNSPLHF	TGTGCCAGTACGGACAGGAATTCACCCCTCCACTTT
TRBV18	NA	TRBJ2-1	NA	CASSPPGLASSYNEQFF	TGTGCCAGCTCACCCCCGGGACTTGCGAGCTCCTACAATGAGCAGTTCTTC
TRBV10-2	TRBD2	TRBJ2-1	NA	CASSESWLADDNEQFF	TGCGCCAGCAGTGAGTCGTGGCTAGCGGACGACAATGAGCAGTTCTTC
TRBV3-1/TRBV3-2	TRBD2	TRBJ2-1	NA	CASSHQAGVYNEQFF	TGTGCCAGCAGCCACCAAGCGGGAGTTTACAATGAGCAGTTCTTC
TRBV6-4	TRBD1	TRBJ2-3	NA	CASSANTGVHLTDTQYF	TGTGCCAGCAGTGCCAACACAGGGGTGCACCTCACAGATACGCAGTATTTT
TRBV11-1	TRBD2	TRBJ2-1	NA	CASSPGTSGSDEQFF	TGTGCCAGCAGCCCCGGGACTAGCGGGAGCGATGAGCAGTTCTTC
TRBV27	NA	TRBJ2-3	NA	CASSLRFRGGTDTQYF	TGTGCCAGCAGTTTACGGTTCAGGGGCGGCACAGATACGCAGTATTTT